This passage covers 17 T cell receptor beta chains from one sample sequenced in a study of blood T cells in healthy people across ages. Through a sample-barcoded 5' primer and a J-beta primer mix, a second PCR was run for about 6 to 11 cycles. TCRdb re-called the 5' RACE reads with MiXCR, one entry per CDR3 protein. The top ten hold 15% to 20% of the sample, which has fewer than 1,000,000 distinct CDR3 sequences, about 45% seen once. Sequencing was performed on blood. These receptor sequences come from a man older than 75 in good health.

The chain couples TRBV4-3 to TRBJ1-4, with a weak D call TRBD1 (6 bases). This CDR3 region has 17 residues. CDR1 LGHNA and CDR2 YSLEER come from the germline V gene. Trimming left V 0 bases short and J 3 bases short, with 14 bases between. CDR3 sequence reads: CASSQDEGGVANEKLFF. As DNA, the CDR3 is TGCGCCAGCAGCCAAGATGAGGGGGGGGTGGCTAATGAAAAACTGTTTTTT.

J is TRBJ2-5 and V is TRBV7-8; D tentatively fits TRBD1 or TRBD2 (6 bases each). Trimming took off 3 bases at V and 5 bases at J, with 13 bases between the two ends. Germline V gene sequence: CDR1 SGHVS, CDR2 FQNEAQ. The CDR3 is 14 residues long. CDR3 sequence reads: CASSFDQGRETQYF. In nucleotides, the CDR3 is TGTGCCAGCAGCTTTGATCAGGGGAGGGAGACCCAGTACTTC.

The chain couples TRBV12-3 or TRBV12-4 to TRBJ2-2; D is undetermined. CDR3 length equals 13 residues. V lost 6 bases and J 5 bases, leaving 10 bases between the germline ends. The CDR3 nucleotides are TGTGCCAGCAGGGCAGCTAGGACCGGGGAGCTGTTTTTT. Amino acid sequence: CASRAARTGELFF.

Only a few counts were recorded for this clonotype. This sequence joins TRBV3-1 and TRBJ2-3; 8 nucleotides match TRBD1. The V segment lost 3 bases and the J segment 4 bases; nucleotides outside the gene matches: 9. Germline CDR1 reads LGHDT; CDR2 reads YNNKEL (reference sequence). The length of the CDR3 is 16 residues. As DNA, the CDR3 is TGTGCCAGCAGCCACCACGGACAGGGAGTTTCAGATACGCAGTATTTT. This sequence encodes CASSHHGQGVSDTQYF.

J is TRBJ2-1 and V is TRBV6-6; D is ambiguous. The V and J ends lost 6 bases and 8 bases respectively, with 8 bases between them. The CDR3 contains 11 residues. Germline loops: CDR1 MNHNY, CDR2 SVGAGI (reference sequence). CDR3 coding DNA: TGTGCCAGCAGGACGGCGGATGAGCAGTTCTTC. Encoded protein: CASRTADEQFF.

Turning to this clonotype: Sequence at one end of the junction differs from germline and may be a read error. The genes are TRBV7-2 and TRBJ2-3; 8 nucleotides agree with TRBD2. CDR1 SGHTA and CDR2 FQGNSA come from the germline V gene. CDR3 size: 16 residues. CDR3 amino acids: CASSLVSSGSRDTQYF. The CDR3 bases are TGTGCCAGCAGCTTAGTGTCCAGCGGGAGCAGAGATACGCAGTATTTT.

This rearrangement joins TRBV7-3 to TRBJ2-3, with 12 positions matching TRBD2. V lost 2 bases and J lost 5; bases outside the gene matches: 5. Per germline, CDR1 SGHTA and CDR2 FQGTGA. The CDR3 consists of 16 residues. CDR3 region: CASSLLAGGPRDTQYF. The DNA of the CDR3 is TGTGCCAGCAGCTTACTAGCGGGAGGGCCCCGAGATACGCAGTATTTT.

The V and J genes are TRBV5-6 and TRBJ2-5; TRBD1 is a possible D gene (5 bases). The J call is doubtful: the DNA matches TRBJ2-7 better. Per germline, CDR1 SGHDT and CDR2 YYEEEE. There are 15 residues in the CDR3. The CDR3 here is CASSDIGAPVYEQYF. In nucleotides, the CDR3 is TGTGCCAGCAGCGATATAGGGGCCCCCGTTTACGAGCAGTACTTC.

This clonotype showed up just a few times. The gene calls are TRBV20-1 and TRBJ2-5, with D perhaps TRBD2 (6 bases). Germline CDR1 DFQATT, CDR2 SNEGSKA (reference sequence). Trimming left V 4 bases short and J 2 bases short, with 11 bases between. The CDR3 is 13 amino acids. The CDR3 nucleotides are TGCAGTGCTAAAGTCGGGGGTCAAGAGACCCAGTACTTC. This translates into CSAKVGGQETQYF.

This clonotype was observed a few times. This sequence joins TRBV29-1 and TRBJ2-5; D is ambiguous. The CDR3 length is 14 residues. Trimming removed 3 bases from V and 5 bases from J, with 16 bases in between. Per the germline V gene, CDR1 is SQVTM and CDR2 is ANQGSEA. The CDR3: CSVDFVPGGETQYF. CDR3 DNA: TGCAGCGTTGATTTTGTCCCGGGTGGGGAGACCCAGTACTTC.

J is TRBJ1-1 and V is TRBV18; tentative D call: TRBD1 (5 bases). CDR1 and CDR2 from the germline V gene are KGHSH and LQKENI. This CDR3 is built from 15 residues. Trimming cost V 1 base and J 0 bases, with 9 bases left between them. The CDR3 coding sequence is TGTGCCAGCTCACCACGGGGCGGGGTGAACACTGAAGCTTTCTTT. Its translation: CASSPRGGVNTEAFF. Filled out from reference TRBV18 and TRBJ1-1, the complete variable domain reads NAGVMQNPRHLVRRRGQEARLRCSPMKGHSHVYWYRQLPEEGLKFMVYLQKENIIDESGMPKERFSAEFPKEGPSILRIQQVVRGDSAAYFCASSPRGGVNTEAFFGQGTRLTVV.

V gene TRBV29-1 combines with J gene TRBJ2-3, with TRBD2 identical over 12 bases. The germline gives CDR1 SQVTM, CDR2 ANQGSEA. This CDR3 region has 15 residues. Trimming cost V 6 bases and J 0 bases; bases outside gene matches: 4. Here the CDR3 reads CSVGTSGYSTDTQYF. CDR3 DNA sequence: TGCAGCGTAGGGACTAGCGGGTACAGCACAGATACGCAGTATTTT.

This clonotype was picked up many times. The chain couples TRBV20-1 to TRBJ2-3; D ambiguous. The CDR3 has 13 amino acids. V lost 3 bases to trimming and J lost 0 bases, with 7 bases between them. Per the germline V gene, CDR1 is DFQATT and CDR2 is SNEGSKA (reference sequence). CDR3 region: CSASPISTDTQYF. CDR3 nucleotides: TGCAGTGCTAGTCCGATTAGCACAGATACGCAGTATTTT.

This clonotype has just a few counts. The chain carries TRBV6-2 or TRBV6-3 and TRBJ1-5; weak D call: TRBD1 (5 bases). Germline-derived CDR1 and CDR2 are MNHEY and SVGEGT. This CDR3 spans 13 amino acids. The V gene lost 6 bases and the J gene lost 0 bases, with 6 bases spanning the gap. The CDR3 DNA reads as TGTGCCAGCAGAGGGGATAGCAATCAGCCCCAGCATTTT. Protein: CASRGDSNQPQHF.

This clonotype was seen only a few times. The rearrangement uses TRBV2 and TRBJ2-3, with D perhaps being TRBD1 or TRBD2 (5 bases each). Germline V lookup: CDR1 SNHLY, CDR2 FYNNEI. There are 13 residues in the CDR3. Trimming removed 7 bases at V and 2 bases at J, with 10 bases between. CDR3 sequence: CASTGRLTDTQYF. For the CDR3, the DNA is TGTGCCAGCACGGGACGGCTCACAGATACGCAGTATTTT.

This chain uses TRBV5-1 with TRBJ2-1; D may be TRBD1 (5 bases). V lost 4 bases and J lost 7, with 18 bases in between. Germline V CDR1 and CDR2: SGHRS, YFSETQ. This CDR3 contains 15 residues. DNA of the CDR3: TGCGCCAGCAGCCCAGATCGCAGGGAAGGGAATGAGCAGTTCTTC. This translates into CASSPDRREGNEQFF.

This chain joins TRBV11-2 and TRBJ2-1, with a possible D match to TRBD2 (6 bases). The CDR3 runs to 16 residues. Germline CDR1 SGHAT, CDR2 FQNNGV. V was clipped by 3 bases and J by 2 bases, with 14 bases between them. The CDR3 nucleotides read TGTGCCAGCAGCTTGACGGGGGTCGTCGCCTACAATGAGCAGTTCTTC. Protein product: CASSLTGVVAYNEQFF.